This passage covers 5 T cell receptor beta chains from one sample sequenced in a study of PD-1 blockade in classical Hodgkin lymphoma. Each patient's relapse followed autologous stem cell transplantation, and brentuximab vedotin exposure varied. Libraries were prepared by immunoSEQ multiplex PCR; TCRdb keeps only in-frame clonotypes and omits some of them. Of some 96,000 clones in the sample, approximately 92% are singletons; the top ten hold 2.8%. The material sequenced was peripheral blood mononuclear cells (PBMCs), taken at baseline. These receptors were taken from a human donor with classical Hodgkin lymphoma.

V gene TRBV10-3 combines with J gene TRBJ2-1, with D perhaps matching TRBD1 or TRBD2 (5 bases each). Germline-derived CDR1 and CDR2 are ENHRY and SYGVKD. V lost 10 bases and J lost 8, with 24 bases in between. This CDR3 comprises 15 residues. The DNA for the CDR3 is TGTGCCACGGCCCCCCACGGGACGGAAGACGATGAGCAGTTCTTC. Its protein product is CATAPHGTEDDEQFF.

This clone was picked up a small number of times. The CDR3 protein is CASSPQGAGANVLTF. The CDR3 DNA reads as TGTGCCAGTAGCCCACAGGGCGCCGGGGCCAACGTCCTGACTTTC. J is TRBJ2-6 and V is TRBV19; a weak D match, TRBD1 (6 bases). V lost 6 bases to trimming and J lost 4 bases, with 13 bases between them. Germline V gene lookup returns CDR1 LNHDA and CDR2 SQIVND (reference sequence). CDR3 length: 15 residues.

This chain connects TRBV7-9 to TRBJ1-2; 8 bases line up with TRBD1. Germline values: CDR1 SEHNR, CDR2 FQNEAQ (reference sequence). V trimming: 7 bases; J trimming: 6 bases; junction bases outside the gene matches: 7. The CDR3 contains 13 residues. Here the CDR3 reads CASTHTTGDGYTF. For the CDR3, the DNA is TGTGCCAGCACCCACACGACAGGGGATGGCTACACCTTC.

V and J are TRBV6-1 and TRBJ2-5, with 10 nucleotides matching TRBD2. Per germline, CDR1 MNHNS and CDR2 SASEGT. The CDR3 extends over 13 amino acids. V was pared by 11 bases and J by 5 bases, with 8 bases of the junction left unmatched. In nucleotides, the CDR3 is TGTGCCGCAGCGGGAGGGGATAAGGAGACCCAGTACTTC. Translation gives CAAAGGDKETQYF.

In nucleotides, the CDR3 is TGTGCCAGCAGTCCGCGACAGGGTCTAATGGACACTGAAGCTTTCTTT. Translation gives CASSPRQGLMDTEAFF. J is TRBJ1-1 and V is TRBV28; TRBD1 matches at 7 bases. V gave up 5 bases and J gave up 3 bases; unmatched junction bases: 12. The length of the CDR3 is 16 residues. Germline V gene lookup returns CDR1 MDHEN and CDR2 SYDVKM.